The T cell receptor (beta chain) described here comes from a study of T-cell memory formation after mild COVID-19. On this clonotype: Its cognate antigen is unknown.

Constant-segment-primed 5'RACE gave TCR alpha and TCR beta cDNA libraries with sample barcodes and UMIs. A single record per CDR3 protein comes from TCRdb applying MiXCR to the 5' RACE reads. This table holds hundreds of thousands of distinct CDR3 sequences, roughly 20% found once. V was trimmed by 2 bases and J by 7 bases, leaving 18 bases between them. The CDR3 is made up of 15 amino acids. CDR1 is ENHRY, CDR2 SYGVKD, per germline. Study-level findings and limits: CD4+ contracting clones were found mainly in CM and EM, and CD8+ ones in EMRA. CD4/CD8 balance characterized clones contracting day 15 to 85, and CD4+ skew characterized later expanders.

This receptor was obtained from an adult woman who had mild COVID-19 (a few samples of this study predate the infection). Cell type and time point are not known. This rearrangement joins TRBV10-3 to TRBJ2-7, with D perhaps TRBD2 (6 bases). Source material: PBMCs or a T cell subset sorted from them (not recorded which). CDR3: CAISEVIRDLKEQYF. CDR3 DNA sequence: TGTGCCATCAGTGAGGTTATCAGGGACTTAAAAGAGCAGTACTTC.